The T cell receptor beta chain described here comes from a study of vaccination effects on CD4 cells after COVID-19. TCRdb keeps only in-frame clones here, not all; method: immunoSEQ multiplex PCR. The repertoire holds about 63,000 clones, roughly 80% seen once, with over 3.5% in the top ten. The sample holds a few counts of this clone. Its specificity is unknown. Peptide-pool stimulation followed by sequencing identified expanded antigen-specific CD4+ clonotypes in the ViraFEST assay. Isolation of CD4+ T cells took place after 10 days of culture. Nobody among the vaccine recipients had prior SARS-CoV-2 infection (nucleocapsid antibodies were negative). At days 3 and 7, half of the medium was exchanged for IL-2 medium. The germline gives CDR1 LNHNV, CDR2 YYDKDF (reference sequence). CDR3 length equals 15 residues. The V gene lost 2 bases and the J gene lost 1 base, with 12 bases spanning the gap.

This sample comprised CD4+ T cells from PBMCs cultured with HCoV-OC43 spike peptides, obtained before COVID-19 vaccination. The subset is: HCoV-OC43 spike overlapping peptide pool stimulation. The J gene is TRBJ2-7, the V gene TRBV15, with D tentatively TRBD1 (5 bases). This clonotype originated in a human donor who received a COVID-19 vaccine. The CDR3 DNA reads TGTGCCACCAGCAGACCAGAGAAGGGGTCCTACGAGCAGTACGTC. As protein: CATSRPEKGSYEQYV.